The TCR beta chain under discussion was sequenced for a study of blood T cell repertoires in COVID-19. The overall study: The United States, Italy and Spain supplied acute and convalescent COVID-19 samples.

V was trimmed by 3 bases and J by 3 bases, leaving 7 bases between them. CDR1 is SQVTM, CDR2 ANQGSEA, per germline. The CDR3 is 12 residues long. In the original analysis: Nucleated cell counts were estimated from reference gene primer amplification. Produced via immunoSEQ multiplex PCR; TCRdb's table is partial and in-frame only. Clone size and V and J calls were adopted from that table, with D and trimming inferred from the DNA. This table has about 170,000 clones, 65% to 90% appearing once. The receptor's source is a woman in her thirties or forties with COVID-19, enrolled during active disease. Source material: peripheral blood. This chain links TRBV29-1 with TRBJ2-3; a weak D match, TRBD2 (6 bases). DNA of the CDR3: TGCAGCGTTGAGGGGGGAACAGATACGCAGTATTTT. The encoded protein is CSVEGGTDTQYF.